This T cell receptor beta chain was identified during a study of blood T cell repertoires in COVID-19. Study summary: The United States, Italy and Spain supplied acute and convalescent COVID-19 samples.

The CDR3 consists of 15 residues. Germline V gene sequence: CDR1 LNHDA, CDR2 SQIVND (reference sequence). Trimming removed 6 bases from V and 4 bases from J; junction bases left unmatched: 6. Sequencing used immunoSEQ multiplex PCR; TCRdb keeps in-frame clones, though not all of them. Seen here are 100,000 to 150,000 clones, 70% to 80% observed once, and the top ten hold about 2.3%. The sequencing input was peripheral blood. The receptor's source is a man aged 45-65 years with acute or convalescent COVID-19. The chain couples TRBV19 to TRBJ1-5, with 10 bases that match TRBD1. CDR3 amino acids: CASRPGDRGNQPQHF. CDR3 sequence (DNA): TGTGCCAGTAGACCAGGGGACAGGGGTAATCAGCCCCAGCATTTT.